These 10 T cell receptor beta chains share one sample of origin, sequenced in a study of immune evolution from preneoplasia to lung adenocarcinoma. This table comes from immunoSEQ multiplex PCR, and its TCRdb copy is limited to in-frame clones, with some not included. The table records 8,000 to 10,000 clones, approximately 79% of them present only once. Sequenced material: FFPE lung adenocarcinoma in situ tissue. These receptors came from a person of 80 years or more with lung adenocarcinoma.

The J gene is TRBJ1-4, the V gene TRBV6-1; D gene uncertain. V lost 6 bases to trimming and J lost 4 bases, with 3 bases between them. This CDR3 is built from 11 residues. Germline-derived CDR1 and CDR2 are MNHNS and SASEGT. In nucleotides, the CDR3 is TGTGCCAGCAGGGATAATGAAAAACTGTTTTTT. This translates into CASRDNEKLFF.

The chain uses TRBV7-9 and TRBJ2-3, with D maybe TRBD2 (6 bases). Trimming removed 3 bases at V and 3 bases at J, with 7 bases between. Germline V lookup: CDR1 SEHNR, CDR2 FQNEAQ (reference sequence). The CDR3 is 13 residues long. CDR3 loop: CASSLGRTDTQYF. In DNA, the CDR3 is TGTGCCAGCAGCTTGGGGAGGACAGATACGCAGTATTTT.

This chain joins TRBV4-3 and TRBJ1-5, with D hard to call. This CDR3 region has 14 residues. Germline CDR1 is LGHNA and CDR2 is YSLEER. Trimming pared 0 bases from V and 6 bases from J, leaving 9 bases between. CDR3 nucleotides: TGCGCCAGCAGCCAAGATTGGTCGGGTCAGCCCCAGCATTTT. This encodes CASSQDWSGQPQHF.

The chain has TRBV6-6 and TRBJ2-7, with unresolved D. Trimming removed 4 bases at V and 0 bases at J, with 13 bases between. The CDR3 has 15 residues. In germline, CDR1 is MNHNY, CDR2 SVGAGI (reference sequence). CDR3 nucleotides: TGTGCCAGCAGTTCCCTTCAGGCGTACTCCTACGAGCAGTACTTC. It encodes CASSSLQAYSYEQYF.

This chain uses TRBV29-1 with TRBJ2-5, with D unclear. Germline CDR1 reads SQVTM; CDR2 reads ANQGSEA. V lost 3 bases to trimming and J lost 1 base, with 12 bases between them. The CDR3 contains 14 residues. The CDR3 nucleotides are TGCAGCGTTGAGTCGGCGCTCCGCCAAGAGACCCAGTACTTC. As protein: CSVESALRQETQYF.

In this sample, this clone turned up once. J is TRBJ2-5 and V is TRBV19; D remains ambiguous. CDR3 length: 13 residues. Trimming removed 5 bases at V and 6 bases at J, with 13 bases between. CDR1 is LNHDA, CDR2 SQIVND, per germline (reference sequence). The CDR3 reads CASSGPLSKTQYF. The CDR3 DNA sequence: TGTGCCAGTAGTGGCCCCCTAAGCAAGACCCAGTACTTC.

The J gene is TRBJ1-6, the V gene TRBV9, with unresolved D. The CDR3 runs 14 residues. The V gene lost 3 bases and the J gene lost 2 bases, with 6 bases spanning the gap. Germline CDR1 SGDLS, CDR2 YYNGEE. CDR3 DNA sequence: TGTGCCAGCAGCGGGGTCCCCTATAATTCACCCCTCCACTTT. This codes for CASSGVPYNSPLHF.

The genes are TRBV28 and TRBJ2-1; D call uncertain. The V end lost 3 bases, the J end lost 0 bases, and 6 bases lay between the germline ends. There are 14 residues in the CDR3. Germline lookup yields CDR1 MDHEN and CDR2 SYDVKM. This CDR3 is CASSLRPSYNEQFF. CDR3 coding DNA: TGTGCCAGCAGTTTGAGGCCCTCCTACAATGAGCAGTTCTTC.

The chain combines TRBV15 with TRBJ1-5, with 7 nucleotides matching TRBD1. V was clipped by 0 bases and J by 1 base; unmatched bases: 12. CDR1 is LNHNV and CDR2 is YYDKDF in the germline V gene (reference sequence). The CDR3 is 19 amino acids. The CDR3 is CATSRDHVWMGQSNQPQHF. The CDR3 DNA reads as TGTGCCACCAGCAGAGATCACGTTTGGATGGGACAGAGCAATCAGCCCCAGCATTTT.

The chain uses TRBV19 and TRBJ1-1; D is perhaps TRBD1 (6 bases). From germline, CDR1 is LNHDA and CDR2 SQIVND (reference sequence). The CDR3 runs 15 residues. The V end lost 2 bases, the J end lost 0 bases, and 10 bases lay between the germline ends. For the CDR3, the DNA is TGTGCCAGTAGTATACTCCAGGGGATGAACACTGAAGCTTTCTTT. This codes for CASSILQGMNTEAFF. The full variable domain, in which reference TRBV19 and TRBJ1-1 provide the parts outside the CDR3, is DGGITQSPKYLFRKEGQNVTLSCEQNLNHDAMYWYRQDPGQGLRLIYYSQIVNDFQKGDIAEGYSVSREKKESFPLTVTSAQKNPTAFYLCASSILQGMNTEAFFGQGTRLTVV.